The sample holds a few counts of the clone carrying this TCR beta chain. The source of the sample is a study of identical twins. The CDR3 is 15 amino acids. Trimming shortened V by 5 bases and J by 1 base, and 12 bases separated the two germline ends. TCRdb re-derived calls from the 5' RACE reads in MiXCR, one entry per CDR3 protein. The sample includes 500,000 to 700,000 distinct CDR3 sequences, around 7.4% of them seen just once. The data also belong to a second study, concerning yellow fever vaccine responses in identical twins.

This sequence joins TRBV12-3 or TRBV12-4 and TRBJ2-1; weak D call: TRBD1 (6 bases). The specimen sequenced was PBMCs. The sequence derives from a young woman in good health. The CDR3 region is CASSPTGKSYNEQFF. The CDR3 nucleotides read TGTGCCAGCAGTCCGACAGGTAAATCCTACAATGAGCAGTTCTTC.